Below, 24 T cell receptor beta chains from the same sample are listed, as sequenced in a study of identical twins (dated by TCRdb to the mid-2010s). The method behind the library was 5' RACE. Sequencing was carried out with an Illumina HiSeq 2000. The public sequencing data were trimmed at Q25 with fastp and processed into clonotypes with MiXCR by TCRdb, which kept only in-frame beta chains. CDR3 protein duplicates are merged, each entry listing the most common genes and DNA. Within this sample are 200,000 to 250,000 distinct CDR3 sequences, with approximately 7% of them counted one time only. Roughly 3.7% of the sample lies in the top ten. The sample was also linked to a second study, of yellow fever vaccine responses in identical twins.

Sequencing input: memory (CD45RO+) T cells sorted from blood. The cell subset or site label for this specimen denotes: CD45RO+ enriched T cells. Receptor source: a young woman in good health.

On this clonotype itself: Germline and junction disagree at one end, which may indicate a read error. J is TRBJ1-2 and V is TRBV7-2, with 8 nucleotides matching TRBD1. This CDR3 is built from 13 residues. Germline CDR1 reads SGHTA; CDR2 reads FQGNSA. The DNA of the CDR3 is TGTGCCATCAGCTTCGGACAGGGTTATGGCTACACCTTC. Residues: CAISFGQGYGYTF.

The CDR3 DNA reads as TGCGCCAGCAGCCCCGGGGACAGGACGGAGAACACTGAAGCTTTCTTT. It is translated as CASSPGDRTENTEAFF. The V and J genes are TRBV5-1 and TRBJ1-1, with 8 bases matching TRBD1. Germline CDR1 SGHRS, CDR2 YFSETQ. The CDR3 runs to 16 residues. Unmatched junction bases numbered 9, after V lost 4 bases and J lost 1 base. The variable domain in full, completed from reference TRBV5-1 and TRBJ1-1, reads KAGVTQTPRYLIKTRGQQVTLSCSPISGHRSVSWYQQTPGQGLQFLFEYFSETQRNKGNFPGRFSGRQFSNSRSEMNVSTLELGDSALYLCASSPGDRTENTEAFFGQGTRLTVV.

The genes are TRBV20-1 and TRBJ2-3; the D is unclear. This CDR3 spans 14 amino acids. Germline V gives CDR1 DFQATT, CDR2 SNEGSKA (reference sequence). With 3 bases removed from V and 1 base from J, the gap between germline ends came to 11 bases. CDR3: CSASPSEGTDTQYF. CDR3 in DNA: TGCAGTGCTAGCCCCAGCGAGGGCACAGATACGCAGTATTTT.

This clonotype has more than one count but fewer than ten. The J gene is TRBJ2-1, the V gene TRBV6-1, with D possibly being TRBD2 (6 bases). This CDR3 comprises 16 residues. Trimming stripped 5 bases from V and 2 bases from J, with 16 bases between. Germline CDR1 is MNHNS and CDR2 is SASEGT. The CDR3 sequence: CASSLYSGVAYNEQFF. CDR3 coding DNA: TGTGCCAGCAGTCTTTACTCGGGGGTCGCCTACAATGAGCAGTTCTTC.

In this sample, this clonotype turned up a few times. This rearrangement joins TRBV15 to TRBJ2-3; D remains ambiguous. CDR1 and CDR2 from the germline V gene are LNHNV and YYDKDF (reference sequence). The ends were cut back, 0 bases at V and 4 bases at J, with 2 bases in the middle. The length of the CDR3 is 12 residues. In nucleotides, the CDR3 is TGTGCCACCAGCAGAGATTCAGATACGCAGTATTTT. Translation: CATSRDSDTQYF.

This clonotype has a count of ten or more. The chain uses TRBV5-1 and TRBJ1-2, with 7 bases fitting TRBD1. Germline CDR1 SGHRS, CDR2 YFSETQ. The CDR3 runs 15 residues. V gave up 4 bases and J gave up 3 bases; unmatched junction bases: 9. This chain's CDR3 is CASSPWAGGDYGYTF. CDR3 DNA: TGCGCCAGCAGCCCATGGGCAGGGGGTGACTATGGCTACACCTTC.

This clonotype was seen ten or more times. CDR3 DNA sequence: TGTGCCAGCAACTCGGACACATACAATGAGCAGTTCTTC. Translated, it gives CASNSDTYNEQFF. The gene calls are TRBV12-3 or TRBV12-4 and TRBJ2-1; perhaps TRBD1 as D (5 bases). V lost 7 bases and J lost 4, with 11 bases in between. This CDR3 contains 13 residues.

In this sample, this clonotype turned up many times. The rearrangement uses TRBV7-8 and TRBJ2-2, with 13 bases identical to TRBD2. Germline loops: CDR1 SGHVS, CDR2 FQNEAQ. V shed 0 bases and J 5 bases; nucleotides not matched to a gene: 9. The CDR3 has 19 amino acids. CDR3 nucleotide sequence: TGTGCCAGCAGCTTAGCCGGACTAGCGGGAGCCATGGGTACCGGGGAGCTGTTTTTT. Encoded protein: CASSLAGLAGAMGTGELFF.

This clonotype occurred a few times. The chain recombines TRBV18 with TRBJ2-4; D is unresolved. With 3 bases removed from V and 4 bases from J, the gap between germline ends came to 10 bases. The CDR3 spans 14 residues. Germline V gene sequence: CDR1 KGHSH, CDR2 LQKENI. The DNA for the CDR3 is TGTGCCAGCTCACCCTTAACAGCTAAAAACATTCAGTACTTC. This codes for CASSPLTAKNIQYF.

V gene TRBV20-1 combines with J gene TRBJ1-6; 7 nucleotides agree with TRBD1. The ends lost 2 bases at V and 4 bases at J; junction bases unmatched: 5. The CDR3 sequence is 15 residues long. CDR1 is DFQATT, CDR2 SNEGSKA, per germline (reference sequence). CDR3 coding DNA: TGCAGTGCTAGATCCGGGACAGCATATAATTCACCCCTCCACTTT. Its protein product is CSARSGTAYNSPLHF.

This clonotype was recorded a few times. This rearrangement joins TRBV27 to TRBJ2-6, with 10 bases lining up with TRBD1. This CDR3 contains 16 residues. Germline CDR1 is MNHEY and CDR2 is SMNVEV (reference sequence). J was trimmed by 1 base and V by 6 bases; bases with no gene match: 3. The CDR3 loop reads CASRRDRGSGANVLTF. The CDR3 DNA reads as TGTGCCAGCAGGCGGGACAGGGGATCTGGGGCCAACGTCCTGACTTTC.

This clonotype appeared a few times. The CDR3 bases are TGTGCCAGCAGTTGGGTTGGTGGGGGGACTGAAGCTTTCTTT. Amino acids: CASSWVGGGTEAFF. This chain links TRBV28 with TRBJ1-1, with D perhaps TRBD1 (5 bases). CDR3 size: 14 residues. Per the germline V gene, CDR1 is MDHEN and CDR2 is SYDVKM. Trimming stripped 4 bases from V and 5 bases from J, with 14 bases between. Supplemented by reference TRBV28 and TRBJ1-1, the full variable domain reads DVKVTQSSRYLVKRTGEKVFLECVQDMDHENMFWYRQDPGLGLRLIYFSYDVKMKEKGDIPEGYSVSREKKERFSLILESASTNQTSMYLCASSWVGGGTEAFFGQGTRLTVV.

This clonotype was seen more than once but under ten times. The genes are TRBV20-1 and TRBJ1-6; D gene unclear. The germline V gene has CDR1 DFQATT and CDR2 SNEGSKA (reference sequence). The CDR3 covers 13 residues. Trimming took 6 bases from V and 7 from J, leaving 13 bases between them. The DNA for the CDR3 is TGCAGTGCAACTAGGGATATCAATTCACCCCTCCACTTT. Its translation: CSATRDINSPLHF.

This clonotype has a handful of counts. This chain uses TRBV19 with TRBJ2-2; tentatively, D is TRBD1 or TRBD2 (5 bases each). This CDR3 contains 16 residues. Germline V lookup: CDR1 LNHDA, CDR2 SQIVND (reference sequence). Deletions cut 5 bases from V and 6 bases from J, with 19 bases between. CDR3 bases: TGTGCCAGTAGTCTAATCCCCGGGGCCGGGGCCGGGGAGCTGTTTTTT. Residues: CASSLIPGAGAGELFF. The full variable domain, completed using reference TRBV19 and TRBJ2-2, is DGGITQSPKYLFRKEGQNVTLSCEQNLNHDAMYWYRQDPGQGLRLIYYSQIVNDFQKGDIAEGYSVSREKKESFPLTVTSAQKNPTAFYLCASSLIPGAGAGELFFGEGSRLTVL.

The chain links TRBV28 to TRBJ1-3; the match to TRBD1 covers 7 bases. Trimming removed 6 bases from V and 0 bases from J; junction bases left unmatched: 11. The CDR3 sequence is 17 residues long. CDR1 is MDHEN and CDR2 is SYDVKM in the germline V gene. The CDR3: CASRDRDSSYSGNTIYF. The CDR3 DNA sequence: TGTGCCAGCAGAGATCGGGACAGTTCCTACTCTGGAAACACCATATATTTT.

This rearrangement joins TRBV20-1 to TRBJ2-3, with 8 bases identical to TRBD1. Looked up from germline, CDR1 is DFQATT and CDR2 is SNEGSKA (reference sequence). This CDR3 has 13 residues. J was trimmed by 4 bases and V by 6 bases; bases with no gene match: 6. The CDR3 region has the DNA TGCAGTGCCCTACAGGGGGTCGCAGATACGCAGTATTTT. This codes for CSALQGVADTQYF.

In this sample, this clonotype turned up many times. This chain uses TRBV4-1 with TRBJ1-6; 8 bases are shared with TRBD1. CDR1 is MGHRA and CDR2 is YSYEKL in the germline V gene. V dropped 1 base and J dropped 3; count of bases not matched to a gene: 2. The CDR3 totals 16 residues. CDR3 in amino acids: CASSQVTGGYNSPLHF. The CDR3 DNA reads TGCGCCAGCAGCCAAGTAACAGGGGGCTATAATTCACCCCTCCACTTT.

V gene TRBV9 combines with J gene TRBJ1-5; D is perhaps TRBD1 (6 bases). Trimming took 3 bases from V and 4 from J, leaving 14 bases between them. Germline CDR1 SGDLS, CDR2 YYNGEE. This CDR3 region has 15 residues. The CDR3 DNA reads as TGTGCCAGCAGCGCAACAGGGATGGGGAATCAGCCCCAGCATTTT. Translating it yields CASSATGMGNQPQHF.

This clonotype was seen only a few times. This chain joins TRBV4-1 and TRBJ2-1; D possibly corresponds to TRBD1 (7 bases). Germline loops: CDR1 MGHRA, CDR2 YSYEKL. V lost 3 bases and J lost 9, with 12 bases in between. This CDR3 region has 13 residues. CDR3 amino acids: CASSQNRGGEQFF. Written as DNA, the CDR3 is TGCGCCAGCAGCCAGAACAGGGGAGGTGAGCAGTTCTTC.

This clonotype appeared many times. The chain employs TRBV12-3 or TRBV12-4 and TRBJ2-7; TRBD2 matches 13 bases. The trim removed 5 bases at V and 4 bases at J, leaving 8 bases unmatched. This CDR3 region has 16 residues. DNA of the CDR3: TGTGCCAGCAGTCATACCGGACTAGCGGGAGCGTACGAGCAGTACTTC. This encodes CASSHTGLAGAYEQYF.

This clonotype was seen ten or more times. The rearrangement uses TRBV2 and TRBJ2-3; 10 bases agree with TRBD2. CDR3 length: 14 amino acids. CDR1 is SNHLY and CDR2 is FYNNEI in the germline V gene. With 6 bases clipped from V and 4 bases from J, the junction kept 4 bases outside the gene matches. The CDR3 region is CASRAGGPADTQYF. The CDR3 DNA sequence: TGTGCCAGCAGAGCGGGAGGGCCGGCAGATACGCAGTATTTT.

This clonotype was seen ten or more times. The chain uses TRBV11-2 and TRBJ2-3; 10 positions agree with TRBD2. The CDR3 is 19 residues long. Germline trimming cut 2 bases from V and 2 bases from J; bases unmatched to any gene: 13. The germline V gene has CDR1 SGHAT and CDR2 FQNNGV. CDR3 loop: CASSLQGELAGLNTDTQYF. The CDR3 DNA reads TGTGCCAGCAGCTTACAGGGGGAACTAGCGGGGCTTAACACAGATACGCAGTATTTT.

This clonotype was detected once. Without the conserved terminal phenylalanine or tryptophan, this CDR3 likely stems from a read error. The V and J genes are TRBV28 and TRBJ2-3; TRBD1 or TRBD2 may be the D gene (5 bases each). CDR1 is MDHEN and CDR2 is SYDVKM in the germline V gene. This CDR3 has 15 residues. With 6 bases removed from V and 5 bases from J, the gap between germline ends came to 18 bases. CDR3 sequence: CASRLGDGLIDTQYL. Written as DNA, the CDR3 is TGTGCCAGCAGATTGGGGGACGGGCTAATAGATACGCAGTATCTT.

This clonotype was detected ten times or more. The rearrangement uses TRBV10-3 and TRBJ2-1; 10 bases are a match to TRBD2. CDR3 length equals 14 residues. The V gene's germline CDR1 is ENHRY and CDR2 SYGVKD. V dropped 6 bases and J dropped 5; count of bases not matched to a gene: 4. This CDR3 is CAIRRTSGNNEQFF. The CDR3 coding sequence is TGTGCCATCAGGAGGACTAGCGGAAACAATGAGCAGTTCTTC.